This is a list of T cell receptor beta chains from one sample in a study of T cells in AML relapse after transplant. TCRdb recomputed calls from the PCR reads with MiXCR, one row per CDR3 protein. The sample comprises about 3,500 distinct CDR3 sequences, roughly 10% of which are singletons, and about 30% rests with the top ten. Specimen: bone marrow, either the whole sample or a sorted T cell fraction (not recorded which), collected in complete remission. The receptors were gathered from a human donor who had a stem cell transplant for acute myeloid leukemia. Some of the T cells might come from the graft donor. Both conserved end residues are part of each CDR3. Each record gives: D gene, clone size, J gene, V gene, CDR3 protein, CDR3 DNA. A D gene is named only where the DNA matches it firmly. Clone size is stated in some rows and not others, as once, few, many or a class when expanded.

TRBD1,many,TRBJ2-7,TRBV28,CASSLGQSYEQYF,TGTGCCAGCAGTTTGGGACAGTCCTACGAGCAGTACTTC
-,medium-sized,TRBJ1-4,TRBV7-9,CASSDVGGEGEKLFF,TGTGCCAGCAGCGACGTAGGCGGGGAAGGCGAAAAACTGTTTTTT
-,-,TRBJ2-2,TRBV19,CASSHLVGGLNTGELFF,TGTGCCAGTAGTCACCTAGTTGGGGGCCTGAACACCGGGGAGCTGTTTTTT
-,medium-sized,TRBJ2-2,TRBV6-6,CASSYSKGTGELFF,TGTGCCAGCAGTTACTCGAAAGGGACCGGGGAGCTGTTTTTT
-,many,TRBJ2-7,TRBV2,CASKGDPNEQYF,TGTGCCAGCAAGGGGGATCCTAACGAGCAGTACTTC
TRBD1,-,TRBJ2-3,TRBV7-2,CASSLVQGSDTQYF,TGTGCCAGCAGCTTAGTACAGGGGTCCGATACGCAGTATTTT
-,medium-sized,TRBJ2-2,TRBV12-3/TRBV12-4,CASSRDQTGELFF,TGTGCCAGCAGTCGAGACCAAACCGGGGAGCTGTTTTTT
-,medium-sized,TRBJ2-1,TRBV20-1,CSAPTVPEYNEQFF,TGCAGTGCTCCGACAGTACCCGAATACAATGAGCAGTTCTTC
TRBD2,-,TRBJ2-1,TRBV20-1,CSARDRASGGLSSYNEQFF,TGCAGTGCTAGAGATAGGGCTAGCGGGGGCCTGAGCTCCTACAATGAGCAGTTCTTC
-,medium-sized,TRBJ2-1,TRBV5-1,CASSLSADSYNEQFF,TGCGCCAGCAGCTTGTCAGCGGACTCCTACAATGAGCAGTTCTTC
-,medium-sized,TRBJ1-5,TRBV12-3/TRBV12-4,CASSSLQGRQPQHF,TGTGCCAGCAGTTCTTTACAGGGAAGGCAGCCCCAGCATTTT